This T cell receptor (beta chain) was observed in a study of blood T cells in healthy people across ages (dated by TCRdb to the mid-2010s). For the study in its entirety: In model experiments, roughly one uniquely barcoded TCR beta cDNA molecule per two T cells was captured by template switching. The study measured age-related changes in TCR beta repertoire diversity using deep sequencing normalized with unique cDNA molecular identifiers. Four age groups were formed from the donors: young (average roughly 15 years), middle-aged (approximately 41), aged (about 62) and long-lived (82). To avoid experimental bias, donors of different ages were spread randomly across the sequencing lanes. For two donors (one aged 18 to 30 and one aged 80 or older), the study analyzed two additional independent replicas of 1 million unique cDNA reads from the same blood draw.

Measured from the cysteine to the phenylalanine, the CDR3 is 16 residues long. Only the CDR3 portion is preserved as DNA: 48 bases, with reading frame beginning at the first base. The germline V gene sets CDR1 to MRHNA and CDR2 to SNTAGT. V and J are truncated by 2 bases and 8 bases respectively, leaving an intervening sequence of 21 bases. The roughly 39 donors, aged about 6 to 100 years, were systemically healthy Caucasian individuals from Russia. Approximately 9.3 milliliters of peripheral blood were drawn from each donor into EDTA-treated Vacutainer tubes. Ficoll-Paque density-gradient centrifugation was used to isolate PBMCs, with at least 7 million per sample. Trizol reagent was used to extract total RNA from the PBMCs, yielding at least 5.5 micrograms per sample. For every donor, an aliquot of PBMCs went through flow cytometry to measure the percentages of naive CD45RAhigh/CD27high T cells.

Receptor amplification or capture employed 5' RACE. Sequencer: Illumina HiSeq 2500. A second roughly 7 to 11 cycle PCR used a sample-barcoded 5' primer and a J-beta primer mix. A template-switch 5' adaptor carrying 12 random nucleotides introduced a unique molecular identifier onto each TCR beta cDNA molecule. Each sample yielded at least 3 million CDR3-containing paired-end reads. The Mint cDNA synthesis kit, primed by a TRBC-specific oligonucleotide, was used to synthesize first-strand cDNA from all RNA. Following uracil-DNA glycosylase treatment, all cDNA underwent a first 18-cycle PCR with the universal primers M1SS and BC2_uni_R. As for the authors' bioinformatics: Each sample was normalized by randomly selecting 1 million high-quality reads, each carrying a distinct molecular identifier. Instead of being binned into consensus sequences, reads that shared molecular identifiers were thrown out. CDR3 identification, clonotype clustering and error correction used MiTCR with a Q25 quality threshold and the strictest error-elimination algorithm. A nonparametric unseen species model with Euler transformation was used to estimate lower-bound total TCR beta diversity. The raw public reads went through TCRdb reprocessing: fastp at Q25, MiXCR clone calling, in-frame beta chains kept. Rows are unified per CDR3 protein, each entry keeping the most common DNA and genes. For this entry, the V and J calls and clone size follow TCRdb and not the study's own pipeline. Present in this sample are roughly 1,500,000 distinct CDR3 sequences, 42% of which were seen just once. The ten largest clones add up to approximately 7.9% of the sample.

What the study reported, not specific to this receptor: As age increased, observed TCR beta diversity per million T cells dropped in a roughly linear way, and a significant reduction was already evident by age 40. Compared with the aged group, more naive CD4+ T cells, fewer expanded clones and increased TCR diversity were shown by the long-lived group, suggesting age selection. Estimates of total diversity based on one million sequenced T cells were considered lower bounds and underestimates. A strong correlation was found between observed TCR beta diversity and the percentage of naive T cells measured by flow cytometry. Donor CMV infection status was unknown, potentially confounding age-related changes in expanded clonotypes. Because profiling used bulk unsorted PBMCs, naive and antigen-experienced compartments could not be compared conclusively.

Turning to this clonotype: Its antigen target is currently unknown. Base qualities are not provided; no much larger clone lies one nucleotide away.

The rearranged chain carries TRBV6-4 and TRBJ1-2; matching of 6 bases hints at TRBD1 as the D gene. Sequencing was performed on blood. This clonotype was sampled from a woman aged 18 to 35 in good health. The nucleotide sequence reads as follows: TGTGCCAGCAGTGACGGAGGGGGGCTGGGAAAGTACGGCTACACCTTC. It encodes CASSDGGGLGKYGYTF.